Each of the 30 T cell receptor beta chains below was sequenced from the same sample in a study of CD8 T cells in Susac syndrome. The authors reverse transcribed roughly 0.5 to 1 ug RNA with random hexamers. TCRdb re-called the immunoSEQ multiplex PCR reads through MiXCR, storing one row per CDR3 protein. Of around 200,000 distinct CDR3 sequences listed, about 95% are singletons. Sequencing used CD4+ T cells from PBMCs. Receptors were obtained from a human donor with Susac syndrome.

The rearrangement joins TRBV15 to TRBJ2-2; D unclear. Germline-derived CDR1 and CDR2 are LNHNV and YYDKDF (reference sequence). V lost 0 bases and J lost 0, with 5 bases in between. The length of the CDR3 is 15 residues. The CDR3 nucleotides are TGTGCCACCAGCAGAGATTTCTCGAACACCGGGGAGCTGTTTTTT. Amino acid sequence: CATSRDFSNTGELFF.

This rearrangement joins TRBV15 to TRBJ1-2; D not certain. This CDR3 has 15 residues. Looked up from germline, CDR1 is LNHNV and CDR2 is YYDKDF (reference sequence). V lost 0 bases, J lost 5 bases, and 13 bases lay in between. CDR3 sequence: CATSRDRRLGYGYTF. The CDR3 DNA is TGTGCCACCAGCAGAGATCGGCGATTAGGGTATGGCTACACCTTC.

V is TRBV28 and J is TRBJ2-4, with D maybe TRBD1 (6 bases). This CDR3 spans 16 amino acids. V was trimmed by 1 base and J by 0 bases, leaving 10 bases between them. CDR1 is MDHEN, CDR2 SYDVKM, per germline. The CDR3 coding sequence is TGTGCCAGCAGTTTATCAGGGGCCCTAGCCAAAAACATTCAGTACTTC. Amino acids: CASSLSGALAKNIQYF.

The chain couples TRBV5-4 to TRBJ2-1; D ambiguous. The CDR3 has 11 amino acids. CDR1 SGHNT and CDR2 YYREEE come from the germline V gene (reference sequence). The V end lost 2 bases, the J end lost 5 bases, and 2 bases lay between the germline ends. CDR3 bases: TGTGCCAGCAGCTTACACAATGAGCAGTTCTTC. As protein: CASSLHNEQFF.

This clonotype was counted once. V is TRBV7-8 and J is TRBJ1-4; weak D call: TRBD1 (6 bases). Germline CDR1 is SGHVS and CDR2 is FQNEAQ. The germline V and J ends were trimmed by 5 bases and 13 bases, with 23 bases remaining between them. This CDR3 is 15 amino acids long. The CDR3 loop reads CASSGGGTSRWGLFF. The CDR3 bases are TGTGCCAGCAGCGGAGGAGGGACATCGCGTTGGGGACTGTTTTTT.

The V and J genes are TRBV3-1 and TRBJ2-5; possibly TRBD1 for D (6 bases). CDR1 and CDR2 (germline): LGHDT, YNNKEL (reference sequence). The CDR3 loop spans 15 amino acids. The V gene lost 1 base and the J gene lost 1 base, with 10 bases spanning the gap. The CDR3, as DNA: TGTGCCAGCAGCCAAGCCCCAGGGGTCCAAGAGACCCAGTACTTC. Translated, it gives CASSQAPGVQETQYF.

The chain recombines TRBV12-3 or TRBV12-4 with TRBJ2-2, with a weak D call TRBD2 (5 bases). The CDR3 extends over 15 amino acids. Trimming pared 1 base from V and 3 bases from J, leaving 9 bases between. The DNA of the CDR3 is TGTGCCAGCAGTTTAGGGACTTCCTACACCGGGGAGCTGTTTTTT. Its protein product is CASSLGTSYTGELFF.

The chain couples TRBV11-2 to TRBJ2-7; D perhaps matches TRBD2 (6 bases). From germline, CDR1 is SGHAT and CDR2 FQNNGV. The CDR3 length is 15 residues. The germline V and J ends were trimmed by 6 bases and 0 bases, with 15 bases remaining between them. This CDR3 reads CASSRTGGSSYEQYF. The CDR3 nucleotides are TGTGCCAGCAGTCGGACCGGAGGGAGCTCCTACGAGCAGTACTTC.

The J gene is TRBJ1-5, the V gene TRBV12-3 or TRBV12-4, with 9 bases aligning to TRBD1. The CDR3 runs to 13 residues. V shed 5 bases, J shed 6 bases, and the junction held 2 bases outside the gene matches. The CDR3 reads CASSLGQGQPQHF. In DNA form, the CDR3 reads TGTGCCAGCAGTCTGGGACAGGGTCAGCCCCAGCATTTT.

This chain links TRBV11-2 with TRBJ2-7, with 7 nucleotides matching TRBD1. Germline loops: CDR1 SGHAT, CDR2 FQNNGV. The trim removed 0 bases at V and 4 bases at J, leaving 12 bases unmatched. This CDR3 is 17 amino acids long. The CDR3 region has the DNA TGTGCCAGCAGCTTAGATAGCATTCGAGGGGGCGAATACGAGCAGTACTTC. It yields the protein CASSLDSIRGGEYEQYF.

The V and J genes are TRBV20-1 and TRBJ1-5; D remains unclear. The germline gives CDR1 DFQATT, CDR2 SNEGSKA (reference sequence). Between the trimmed V and J ends, which lost 5 bases and 1 base, there was a span of 15 bases. The CDR3 extends over 15 amino acids. The CDR3 DNA is TGCAGTGCTCTCCCGGACGCCTTAAGCAATCAGCCCCAGCATTTT. The encoded protein is CSALPDALSNQPQHF.

This sequence joins TRBV5-1 and TRBJ1-2; D unclear. V shed 4 bases and J shed 5 bases, with 15 bases lying between them. Germline V gene sequence: CDR1 SGHRS, CDR2 YFSETQ. The CDR3 spans 14 residues. CDR3 sequence: CASSLAADAYGYTF. The CDR3 nucleotides are TGCGCCAGCAGCCTGGCCGCAGATGCTTATGGCTACACCTTC.

The rearrangement joins TRBV20-1 to TRBJ1-5; the D is unclear. Germline lookup yields CDR1 DFQATT and CDR2 SNEGSKA (reference sequence). The CDR3 is 14 amino acids. Trimming took off 2 bases at V and 0 bases at J, with 8 bases between the two ends. The CDR3: CSARRGYSNQPQHF. In DNA, the CDR3 is TGCAGTGCTAGAAGAGGTTATAGCAATCAGCCCCAGCATTTT.

The gene calls are TRBV28 and TRBJ1-2, with 7 bases matching TRBD1. The CDR3 is 14 residues long. Germline CDR1 MDHEN, CDR2 SYDVKM. Trimming at V came to 7 bases and at J to 0 bases, leaving 5 bases not matched to a gene. CDR3: CASTQGTANYGYTF. The CDR3 bases are TGTGCCAGCACCCAGGGGACAGCTAACTATGGCTACACCTTC.

The rearrangement joins TRBV10-3 to TRBJ1-2; TRBD1 might be the D (6 bases). Germline V CDR1 and CDR2: ENHRY, SYGVKD. This CDR3 is built from 14 residues. V shed 6 bases and J shed 2 bases, with 13 bases lying between them. CDR3 protein: CAISFIQGNYGYTF. The CDR3 DNA follows: TGTGCCATCAGCTTTATTCAGGGGAACTATGGCTACACCTTC.

The genes are TRBV7-2 and TRBJ2-7; 9 bases align to TRBD2. Germline values: CDR1 SGHTA, CDR2 FQGNSA. The junction had 6 bases not matched to a gene; V was cut back by 2 bases and J by 4 bases. The CDR3 totals 15 residues. The chain's CDR3 is CASSLSASGTYEQYF. Here the CDR3 DNA reads TGTGCCAGCAGCTTATCGGCTAGCGGGACGTACGAGCAGTACTTC.

In nucleotides, the CDR3 is TGTGCCAGCAATTTCGACAAGAACACCGGGGAGCTGTTTTTT. It yields the protein CASNFDKNTGELFF. This chain joins TRBV2 and TRBJ2-2; D is undetermined. V was cut by 7 bases and J by 1 base, with 10 bases left in between. Germline CDR1 is SNHLY and CDR2 is FYNNEI. The CDR3 loop spans 14 amino acids.

The chain recombines TRBV6-5 with TRBJ2-6; D is unresolved. The CDR3 covers 15 residues. Trimming removed 0 bases at V and 1 base at J, with 4 bases between. Germline V CDR1 and CDR2: MNHEY, SVGAGI. In nucleotides, the CDR3 is TGTGCCAGCAGTTACTCCCCTTCTGGGGCCAACGTCCTGACTTTC. Amino acids: CASSYSPSGANVLTF.

V is TRBV29-1 and J is TRBJ2-3; no firm D call. This CDR3 has 14 amino acids. The germline V gene has CDR1 SQVTM and CDR2 ANQGSEA. V was cut by 3 bases and J by 0 bases, with 10 bases left in between. The CDR3 nucleotides read TGCAGCGTTGAGCCCACAGATAGCACAGATACGCAGTATTTT. It encodes CSVEPTDSTDTQYF.

This chain joins TRBV5-1 and TRBJ2-3; TRBD2 aligns across 11 bases. The J segment lost 3 bases and the V segment lost 2 bases, leaving 5 bases of the junction unmatched. In germline, CDR1 is SGHRS, CDR2 YFSETQ. This CDR3 comprises 16 residues. CDR3 in amino acids: CASSFVTSGSTDTQYF. Here the CDR3 DNA reads TGCGCCAGCAGCTTCGTTACTAGCGGGAGTACAGATACGCAGTATTTT.

J is TRBJ2-5 and V is TRBV3-1, with 8 bases matching TRBD1. This CDR3 region has 15 residues. CDR1 is LGHDT, CDR2 YNNKEL, per germline (reference sequence). Germline trimming cut 3 bases from V and 2 bases from J; bases unmatched to any gene: 5. CDR3 DNA: TGTGCCAGCAGCCAGCAGACAGGGGCGCAAGAGACCCAGTACTTC. This gives the protein CASSQQTGAQETQYF.

The chain combines TRBV12-3 or TRBV12-4 with TRBJ2-2; D is possibly TRBD1 or TRBD2 (5 bases each). V lost 5 bases, J lost 0 bases, and 10 bases lay in between. This CDR3 contains 15 residues. DNA of the CDR3: TGTGCCAGCAGTCCCTGGGGGACGAACACCGGGGAGCTGTTTTTT. This sequence encodes CASSPWGTNTGELFF.

This clonotype was observed a few times. The chain couples TRBV7-9 to TRBJ2-7, with D perhaps given as TRBD1 or TRBD2 (5 bases each). V was pared by 3 bases and J by 5 bases, with 5 bases between. CDR3 length equals 11 residues. The germline CDR1 and CDR2 sequences are SEHNR and FQNEAQ (reference sequence). CDR3 in DNA: TGTGCCAGCAGCTTGGGGGACGAGCAGTACTTC. Protein sequence: CASSLGDEQYF. The variable domain in full, completed from reference TRBV7-9 and TRBJ2-7, reads DTGVSQNPRHKITKRGQNVTFRCDPISEHNRLYWYRQTLGQGPEFLTYFQNEAQLEKSRLLSDRFSAERPKGSFSTLEIQRTEQGDSAMYLCASSLGDEQYFGPGTRLTVT.

The chain carries TRBV30 and TRBJ2-3, with D perhaps matching TRBD1 or TRBD2 (5 bases each). V was cut by 1 base and J by 4 bases, with 9 bases left in between. This CDR3 spans 13 amino acids. Germline loops: CDR1 GTSNPN, CDR2 SVGIG (reference sequence). The CDR3 nucleotides are TGTGCCTGGAGTGCGGGGCCCCCAGATACGCAGTATTTT. Its translation is CAWSAGPPDTQYF.

DNA of the CDR3: TGTGCCAGCAGTTTGGGGCAGGGGGGGAATTCACCCCTCCACTTT. Encoded protein: CASSLGQGGNSPLHF. The chain carries TRBV12-3 or TRBV12-4 and TRBJ1-6, with 7 bases aligning to TRBD1. CDR3 length: 15 residues. The junction had 6 bases not matched to a gene; V was cut back by 3 bases and J by 7 bases.

The gene calls are TRBV30 and TRBJ1-3, with 7 bases that match TRBD1. The CDR3 contains 14 residues. The germline CDR1 and CDR2 sequences are GTSNPN and SVGIG (reference sequence). V shed 0 bases and J 1 base; nucleotides not matched to a gene: 0. Written as DNA, the CDR3 is TGTGCCTGGAGTGTCAGGGGGTCTGGAAACACCATATATTTT. This sequence encodes CAWSVRGSGNTIYF. Filled out from reference TRBV30 and TRBJ1-3, the complete variable domain reads SQTIHQWPATLVQPVGSPLSLECTVEGTSNPNLYWYRQAAGRGLQLLFYSVGIGQISSEVPQNLSASRPQDRQFILSSKKLLLSDSGFYLCAWSVRGSGNTIYFGEGSWLTVV.

V and J are TRBV20-1 and TRBJ2-1; D ambiguous. This CDR3 comprises 11 residues. V was shortened by 3 bases and J by 8 bases, with 8 bases between the two germline ends. Germline-derived CDR1 and CDR2 are DFQATT and SNEGSKA (reference sequence). The CDR3 spells CSASLFDEQFF. CDR3 sequence (DNA): TGCAGTGCTAGTTTGTTTGATGAGCAGTTCTTC.

This rearrangement joins TRBV10-3 to TRBJ1-5; D gene uncertain. Trimming removed 2 bases at V and 4 bases at J, with 9 bases between. Germline CDR1 is ENHRY and CDR2 is SYGVKD. The CDR3 has 14 residues. The CDR3 DNA reads as TGTGCCATCAGTGAGCTACCGGATAATCAGCCCCAGCATTTT. Protein sequence: CAISELPDNQPQHF.

This rearrangement joins TRBV4-2 to TRBJ2-2, with 7 bases fitting TRBD2. CDR3 length: 18 residues. V lost 4 bases, J lost 0 bases, and 11 bases stayed unmatched. Germline V gene sequence: CDR1 LGHNA, CDR2 YNFKEQ. CDR3 coding DNA: TGTGCCAGCAGCCCTCGGGGGAGGGGCGCGACGAACACCGGGGAGCTGTTTTTT. This translates into CASSPRGRGATNTGELFF.

This chain connects TRBV4-3 to TRBJ2-1, with no clear D. CDR1 and CDR2 from the germline V gene are LGHNA and YSLEER. The CDR3 loop spans 17 amino acids. The V and J ends lost 0 bases and 0 bases respectively, with 12 bases between them. The CDR3 loop is CASSQDPPGSSYNEQFF. As DNA, the CDR3 is TGCGCCAGCAGCCAAGATCCTCCGGGCAGCTCCTACAATGAGCAGTTCTTC.